Following are 19 T cell receptor beta chains from one sample sequenced in a study of CD8+ T cells in alopecia areata. Investigators isolated RNA and reverse transcribed it into cDNA to act as the sequencing template. Produced via immunoSEQ multiplex PCR; TCRdb's table is partial and in-frame only. This sample has 150,000 or so clones, with around 47% found just once. Sequenced sample: CD4+ T cells sorted from blood. The source is a human donor with alopecia areata.

The chain links TRBV29-1 to TRBJ2-7, with 8 bases matching TRBD2. Trimming at V came to 6 bases and at J to 3 bases, leaving 7 bases not matched to a gene. The CDR3 totals 13 residues. Germline V lookup: CDR1 SQVTM, CDR2 ANQGSEA. The DNA of the CDR3 is TGCAGCGTGGTTAGCGGGGAATACTACGAGCAGTACTTC. Amino acids: CSVVSGEYYEQYF.

This clone was seen a few times. The V and J genes are TRBV20-1 and TRBJ2-5; no definite D call. Germline loops: CDR1 DFQATT, CDR2 SNEGSKA (reference sequence). The V end was cut by 4 bases, the J end by 5 bases, with 8 bases between. This CDR3 contains 11 residues. The CDR3 sequence: CSATSRETQYF. The CDR3, as DNA: TGCAGTGCTACTTCAAGGGAGACCCAGTACTTC.

CDR3 amino acids: CASSLTGTGTEAFF. Written as DNA, the CDR3 is TGTGCCAGCAGCCTGACAGGGACGGGGACTGAAGCTTTCTTT. The chain is built from TRBV5-8 and TRBJ1-1; TRBD1 agrees at 7 bases. The CDR3 loop spans 14 amino acids. Germline lookup yields CDR1 SGHTS and CDR2 YDEGEE. V lost 4 bases and J lost 5; bases outside the gene matches: 8.

The rearrangement uses TRBV5-1 and TRBJ2-5; the D is unclear. The CDR3 contains 14 residues. Trimming removed 2 bases at V and 1 base at J, with 9 bases between. Germline CDR1 reads SGHRS; CDR2 reads YFSETQ. The chain's CDR3 is CASSFGVTQETQYF. The CDR3 DNA reads as TGCGCCAGCAGCTTTGGGGTCACCCAAGAGACCCAGTACTTC.

This clone was recorded only once. The rearrangement uses TRBV5-1 and TRBJ2-7; 8 bases map to TRBD1. Losses at the gene ends were 2 bases for V and 4 bases for J; bases not matched to a gene: 5. This CDR3 spans 14 amino acids. Germline CDR1 reads SGHRS; CDR2 reads YFSETQ. CDR3 protein: CASSLPTGAYEQYF. CDR3 in DNA: TGCGCCAGCAGCTTACCGACAGGGGCTTACGAGCAGTACTTC.

A few counts support this clone. The chain links TRBV5-4 to TRBJ2-1, with 10 bases fitting TRBD2. CDR1 is SGHNT and CDR2 is YYREEE in the germline V gene (reference sequence). Trimming cost V 4 bases and J 4 bases; bases outside gene matches: 5. CDR3 length equals 15 residues. The CDR3 loop reads CASSPGLASYNEQFF. The DNA for the CDR3 is TGTGCCAGCAGCCCGGGACTAGCGTCTTACAATGAGCAGTTCTTC.

This clone was seen more than once but under ten times. The rearrangement uses TRBV10-2 and TRBJ2-1; possible D gene TRBD2, 6 bases. Per the germline V gene, CDR1 is WSHSY and CDR2 is SAAADI. The CDR3 spans 13 residues. The V end was cut by 7 bases, the J end by 4 bases, with 11 bases between. The CDR3 region has the DNA TGCGCCAGCACCCGGGAGTCGTACAATGAGCAGTTCTTC. It specifies CASTRESYNEQFF.

This clone was counted only a few times. The chain employs TRBV28 and TRBJ2-7, with 7 bases matching TRBD1. V trimming: 6 bases; J trimming: 3 bases; junction bases outside the gene matches: 8. The CDR3 spans 14 residues. Germline assignment: CDR1 MDHEN and CDR2 SYDVKM. The CDR3, as DNA: TGTGCCAGCAGGCAGACAGGGTTCGACTACGAGCAGTACTTC. It yields the protein CASRQTGFDYEQYF.

V is TRBV29-1 and J is TRBJ2-1, with 7 bases that match TRBD1. The germline V gene encodes CDR1 SQVTM and CDR2 ANQGSEA. V was clipped by 4 bases and J by 3 bases; unmatched bases: 3. The CDR3 extends over 13 amino acids. The CDR3 DNA is TGCAGCGTTGCCAGGGGGTTCTACAATGAGCAGTTCTTC. Translating gives CSVARGFYNEQFF.

V usage is TRBV6-5 and J usage is TRBJ2-7; D tentatively fits TRBD1 or TRBD2 (5 bases each). Germline-derived CDR1 and CDR2 are MNHEY and SVGAGI. V lost 7 bases and J lost 3, with 16 bases in between. This CDR3 contains 14 residues. This CDR3 is CASTQRGGLYEQYF. CDR3 DNA: TGTGCCAGCACCCAGAGGGGCGGTCTCTACGAGCAGTACTTC.

This clone came up many times. This rearrangement joins TRBV19 to TRBJ2-7, with a tentative D call TRBD1 (5 bases). V was trimmed by 2 bases and J by 3 bases, leaving 11 bases between them. The germline V gene has CDR1 LNHDA and CDR2 SQIVND (reference sequence). The CDR3 extends over 14 amino acids. The CDR3 DNA follows: TGTGCCAGTAGTATAATTCCAGGGAACTACGAGCAGTACTTC. This encodes CASSIIPGNYEQYF.

V and J are TRBV2 and TRBJ1-5; D is ambiguous. The CDR3 totals 13 residues. Trimming left V 6 bases short and J 0 bases short, with 6 bases between. Germline V lookup: CDR1 SNHLY, CDR2 FYNNEI. In nucleotides, the CDR3 is TGTGCCAGCAGAGTTAGTAGCAATCAGCCCCAGCATTTT. Translating it yields CASRVSSNQPQHF.

J is TRBJ1-2 and V is TRBV9, with TRBD1 identical over 7 bases. The junction had 10 bases not matched to a gene; V was cut back by 1 base and J by 4 bases. Germline loops: CDR1 SGDLS, CDR2 YYNGEE. This CDR3 is built from 16 residues. For the CDR3, the DNA is TGTGCCAGCAGCGTATTTGACAGGGTCGGGGCCTATGGCTACACCTTC. The encoded protein is CASSVFDRVGAYGYTF. Using reference TRBV9 and TRBJ1-2 for the parts outside the CDR3, the full variable domain is DSGVTQTPKHLITATGQRVTLRCSPRSGDLSVYWYQQSLDQGLQFLIQYYNGEERAKGNILERFSAQQFPDLHSELNLSSLELGDSALYFCASSVFDRVGAYGYTFGSGTRLTVV.

V and J are TRBV6-4 and TRBJ2-1; TRBD2 matches 8 bases. Trimming cost V 4 bases and J 13 bases; bases outside gene matches: 6. CDR1 is MRHNA, CDR2 SNTAGT, per germline. This CDR3 is built from 12 residues. For the CDR3, the DNA is TGTGCCAGCAGTGGGCTTAGCGGGATACAGTTCTTC. It is translated as CASSGLSGIQFF.

This clone was seen more than once but under ten times. The chain recombines TRBV5-1 with TRBJ2-1, with a tentative D call TRBD2 (5 bases). The germline gives CDR1 SGHRS, CDR2 YFSETQ. This CDR3 is 16 amino acids long. V lost 0 bases, J lost 8 bases, and 18 bases lay in between. The CDR3 is CASSLGITRAGDEQFF. The CDR3 DNA reads TGCGCCAGCAGCTTGGGAATCACGAGGGCCGGGGATGAGCAGTTCTTC.

The V call is TRBV4-2, the J call TRBJ1-1; no definite D call. This CDR3 comprises 15 residues. V lost 4 bases and J lost 0, with 12 bases in between. Germline assignment: CDR1 LGHNA and CDR2 YNFKEQ. The CDR3 loop reads CASSPVGQVNTEAFF. The DNA for the CDR3 is TGTGCCAGCAGCCCGGTGGGCCAGGTGAACACTGAAGCTTTCTTT.

The chain recombines TRBV6-1 with TRBJ1-2; D not resolved. The V end was cut by 6 bases, the J end by 9 bases, with 14 bases between. Germline lookup yields CDR1 MNHNS and CDR2 SASEGT. This CDR3 has 12 residues. CDR3 DNA: TGTGCCAGCAGCGGTCGGTCGTCGAGCTACACCTTC. It specifies CASSGRSSSYTF.

This chain links TRBV11-2 with TRBJ2-5; D not certain. This CDR3 comprises 13 residues. Germline assignment: CDR1 SGHAT and CDR2 FQNNGV. Trimming removed 3 bases from V and 2 bases from J, with 7 bases in between. CDR3 coding DNA: TGTGCCAGCAGCTTTGCGGAACAAGAGACCCAGTACTTC. Translated, it gives CASSFAEQETQYF.

This chain uses TRBV5-1 with TRBJ2-3; TRBD1 is a possible D gene (5 bases). The germline gives CDR1 SGHRS, CDR2 YFSETQ. Trimming took off 4 bases at V and 2 bases at J, with 17 bases between the two ends. The CDR3 is made up of 16 amino acids. The CDR3 DNA reads TGCGCCAGCAGCACGAGGACACTGCTATTCACAGATACGCAGTATTTT. Residues: CASSTRTLLFTDTQYF.